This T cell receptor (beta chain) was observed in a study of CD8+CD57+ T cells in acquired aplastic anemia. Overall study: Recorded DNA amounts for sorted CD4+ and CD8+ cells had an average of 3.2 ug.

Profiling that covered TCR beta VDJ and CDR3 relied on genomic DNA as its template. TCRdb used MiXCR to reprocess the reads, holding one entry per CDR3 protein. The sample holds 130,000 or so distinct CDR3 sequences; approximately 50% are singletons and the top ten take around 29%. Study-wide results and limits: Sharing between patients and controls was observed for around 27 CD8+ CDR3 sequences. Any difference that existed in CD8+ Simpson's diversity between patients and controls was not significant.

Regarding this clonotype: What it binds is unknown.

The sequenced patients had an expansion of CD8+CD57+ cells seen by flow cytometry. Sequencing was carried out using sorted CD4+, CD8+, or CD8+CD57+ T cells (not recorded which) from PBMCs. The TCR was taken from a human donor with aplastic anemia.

CDR3 bases: TGCAGTGCTAGAGGGCCTTGGGGTGCCGAGCAGTACTTC. Its protein product is CSARGPWGAEQYF. The V call is TRBV20-1, the J call TRBJ2-7; no clear D gene. The CDR3 covers 13 residues. Germline V lookup: CDR1 DFQATT, CDR2 SNEGSKA (reference sequence). Trimming removed 1 base at V and 6 bases at J, with 13 bases between.